Each of the 32 T cell receptor beta chains below was sequenced from the same sample in a study of post-analysis software for immune sequencing data. Regarding the study as a whole: Compared with controls, patients had more of about five TRBV segments, including TRBV5-6, TRBV5-1 and TRBV20-1.

What these receptors recognize is not known. The TCR beta cDNA libraries contained unique molecular identifiers. One entry per CDR3 protein, called by TCRdb with MiXCR from the PCR reads. The profile shows some 700,000 distinct CDR3 sequences, 59% of them singletons. Material for sequencing was blood. The receptors originated from a girl aged 2-10 years with multiple sclerosis.

This clonotype was recorded only once. As DNA, the CDR3 is TGCAGTGCTAGTCTGCCCGGGGTGTCTAGCACAGATACGCAGTATTTT. Translating it yields CSASLPGVSSTDTQYF. The chain uses TRBV20-1 and TRBJ2-3, with D perhaps matching TRBD2 (5 bases). The germline gives CDR1 DFQATT, CDR2 SNEGSKA (reference sequence). The length of the CDR3 is 16 residues. Deletions cut 3 bases from V and 0 bases from J, with 16 bases between.

This clonotype was detected only a few times. The chain carries TRBV6-6 and TRBJ2-7; D unresolved. Trimming shortened V by 8 bases and J by 0 bases, and 14 bases separated the two germline ends. This CDR3 spans 14 amino acids. CDR1 and CDR2 from the germline V gene are MNHNY and SVGAGI (reference sequence). The CDR3 spells CASGYRSSSYEQYF. In DNA, the CDR3 is TGTGCCAGCGGGTATAGGTCAAGCTCCTACGAGCAGTACTTC.

V and J are TRBV11-2 and TRBJ2-3, with TRBD2 matching 11 bases. Unmatched junction bases numbered 3, after V lost 2 bases and J lost 2 bases. CDR1 and CDR2 from the germline V gene are SGHAT and FQNNGV. This CDR3 spans 16 amino acids. This CDR3 reads CASSLNSGGDTDTQYF. In DNA, the CDR3 is TGTGCCAGCAGCTTAAATAGCGGGGGGGACACAGATACGCAGTATTTT.

The chain uses TRBV25-1 and TRBJ2-1, with 11 nucleotides matching TRBD2. Germline trimming cut 1 base from V and 0 bases from J; bases unmatched to any gene: 11. Germline lookup yields CDR1 MGHDK and CDR2 SYGVNS. The CDR3 contains 20 residues. The CDR3 sequence: CASSESGTSGRMSSYNEQFF. CDR3 nucleotides: TGTGCCAGCAGTGAATCCGGGACTAGCGGCCGAATGAGCTCCTACAATGAGCAGTTCTTC.

The J gene is TRBJ1-2, the V gene TRBV12-3 or TRBV12-4, with D hard to call. The CDR3 runs 13 residues. The ends were cut back, 3 bases at V and 3 bases at J, with 8 bases in the middle. CDR3: CASSLSRDYGYTF. CDR3 in DNA: TGTGCCAGCAGTTTGTCCCGGGACTATGGCTACACCTTC.

This chain links TRBV20-1 with TRBJ1-5; 8 bases match TRBD1. There are 14 residues in the CDR3. CDR1 is DFQATT, CDR2 SNEGSKA, per germline (reference sequence). V dropped 5 bases and J dropped 5; count of bases not matched to a gene: 8. The CDR3 sequence is CSAPKGTGDQPQHF. The CDR3 nucleotides are TGCAGTGCTCCTAAGGGGACAGGCGATCAGCCCCAGCATTTT.

This chain connects TRBV4-2 to TRBJ2-7; 7 nucleotides match TRBD2. V shed 0 bases, J shed 4 bases, and the junction held 9 bases outside the gene matches. CDR3 length: 16 residues. The V gene's germline CDR1 is LGHNA and CDR2 YNFKEQ. CDR3 protein: CASSQETAGDGYEQYF. In nucleotides, the CDR3 is TGTGCCAGCAGCCAAGAGACGGCGGGAGATGGGTACGAGCAGTACTTC.

The J gene is TRBJ2-4, the V gene TRBV2; D remains ambiguous. The CDR3 length is 13 residues. The V end lost 4 bases, the J end lost 2 bases, and 6 bases lay between the germline ends. Germline CDR1 and CDR2: SNHLY and FYNNEI. The CDR3 coding sequence is TGTGCCAGCAGTGCCCTACCCAAAAACATTCAGTACTTC. Translation: CASSALPKNIQYF.

CDR3 sequence reads: CASSYRGLETQYF. The CDR3 nucleotides are TGTGCCAGCAGTTACCGGGGGTTAGAGACCCAGTACTTC. The chain is built from TRBV6-2 or TRBV6-3 and TRBJ2-5; the D gene is possibly TRBD2 (6 bases). The CDR3 has 13 residues. Trimming took off 2 bases at V and 4 bases at J, with 8 bases between the two ends. CDR1 and CDR2 from the germline V gene are MNHEY and SVGEGT.

V and J are TRBV7-2 and TRBJ2-3, with a tentative D call TRBD2 (6 bases). In germline, CDR1 is SGHTA, CDR2 FQGNSA. V was shortened by 1 base and J by 4 bases, with 9 bases between the two germline ends. The CDR3 loop spans 14 amino acids. DNA of the CDR3: TGTGCCAGCAGCTTAGGAATAGCGGCAGATACGCAGTATTTT. The encoded protein is CASSLGIAADTQYF.

V is TRBV9 and J is TRBJ2-3; 7 nucleotides align to TRBD1. J was trimmed by 1 base and V by 1 base; bases with no gene match: 9. Germline CDR1 SGDLS, CDR2 YYNGEE. This CDR3 comprises 17 residues. This chain's CDR3 is CASSVSTGRGGTDTQYF. The CDR3 DNA follows: TGTGCCAGCAGCGTATCGACAGGGAGAGGAGGCACAGATACGCAGTATTTT.

V and J are TRBV28 and TRBJ2-1, with 7 bases aligning to TRBD2. V shed 3 bases, J shed 9 bases, and the junction held 5 bases outside the gene matches. Per the germline V gene, CDR1 is MDHEN and CDR2 is SYDVKM. The CDR3 has 13 residues. In nucleotides, the CDR3 is TGTGCCAGCAGTTTGGGGGGGGTTTCTGAGCAGTTCTTC. Protein product: CASSLGGVSEQFF.

This clonotype turned up a few times. The chain links TRBV20-1 to TRBJ1-2; no reliable D call. The CDR3 contains 13 residues. CDR1 is DFQATT, CDR2 SNEGSKA, per germline (reference sequence). V was clipped by 0 bases and J by 2 bases, with 7 bases between them. The CDR3 sequence: CSARDIANYGYTF. The CDR3, as DNA: TGCAGTGCTAGAGATATCGCCAACTATGGCTACACCTTC.

This chain joins TRBV3-1 and TRBJ2-1; TRBD2 matches 7 bases. The CDR3 has 14 amino acids. The V gene's germline CDR1 is LGHDT and CDR2 YNNKEL (reference sequence). Germline trimming cut 4 bases from V and 5 bases from J; bases unmatched to any gene: 5. The CDR3 DNA is TGTGCCAGCAGCCCAAGTAGCGGGCACAATGAGCAGTTCTTC. Encoded protein: CASSPSSGHNEQFF.

This chain links TRBV20-1 with TRBJ2-1, with 11 bases matching TRBD2. CDR1 is DFQATT, CDR2 SNEGSKA, per germline (reference sequence). The V and J ends lost 6 bases and 10 bases, in that order; junction bases with no gene match: 5. This CDR3 has 12 amino acids. CDR3 region: CSAPTSGSEQFF. The CDR3 DNA reads TGCAGTGCCCCCACTAGCGGGAGCGAGCAGTTCTTC.

The CDR3 loop reads CASSYSLGLRNEQFF. The CDR3 DNA reads TGTGCCAGCAGTTACTCACTTGGGTTGCGAAATGAGCAGTTCTTC. The J gene is TRBJ2-1, the V gene TRBV6-2 or TRBV6-3, with D uncertain. The CDR3 covers 15 residues. CDR1 and CDR2 (germline): MNHEY, SVGEGT. Deletions cut 0 bases from V and 7 bases from J, with 13 bases between.

The chain is built from TRBV29-1 and TRBJ2-3; 8 nucleotides match TRBD2. The CDR3 covers 12 residues. The J segment lost 5 bases and the V segment lost 4 bases, leaving 2 bases of the junction unmatched. Germline CDR1 SQVTM, CDR2 ANQGSEA. The CDR3 DNA follows: TGCAGCGTTGTGGCGGGGGGAGATACGCAGTATTTT. It specifies CSVVAGGDTQYF.

This clonotype showed up just a few times. V gene TRBV7-2 combines with J gene TRBJ2-3; D gene unclear. Germline CDR1 is SGHTA and CDR2 is FQGNSA. V lost 2 bases, J lost 2 bases, and 11 bases lay in between. The CDR3 length is 15 residues. The CDR3 loop reads CASSLRLSYTDTQYF. CDR3 DNA: TGTGCCAGCAGCTTAAGACTGTCGTACACAGATACGCAGTATTTT.

The chain has TRBV4-2 and TRBJ2-1, with D possibly matching TRBD2 (6 bases). V dropped 1 base and J dropped 8 bases, with 21 bases sitting between them. The CDR3 length is 17 residues. In germline, CDR1 is LGHNA, CDR2 YNFKEQ. CDR3 residues: CASSQGTGTGGLDEQFF. In DNA, the CDR3 is TGTGCCAGCAGCCAAGGAACCGGGACTGGCGGATTAGATGAGCAGTTCTTC.

This clonotype was counted a few times. The rearrangement joins TRBV6-5 to TRBJ2-1; 8 bases match TRBD2. Germline V gives CDR1 MNHEY, CDR2 SVGAGI. The CDR3 loop spans 16 amino acids. Unmatched junction bases numbered 10, after V lost 5 bases and J lost 4 bases. The DNA for the CDR3 is TGTGCCAGCAGTACCCTAGAGCGGGGGCCGTACAATGAGCAGTTCTTC. It is translated as CASSTLERGPYNEQFF.

This rearrangement joins TRBV18 to TRBJ2-3; 13 nucleotides agree with TRBD2. Germline lookup yields CDR1 KGHSH and CDR2 LQKENI. The junction had 14 bases not matched to a gene; V was cut back by 6 bases and J by 2 bases. The CDR3 contains 19 residues. The CDR3 loop reads CASSRRTSGSNPSTDTQYF. Here the CDR3 DNA reads TGTGCCAGCTCTCGCCGGACTAGCGGGAGTAACCCCTCCACAGATACGCAGTATTTT.

In the case of this clonotype: Being one base from a much bigger clone, this may be a read error. The V call is TRBV20-1, the J call TRBJ2-7; TRBD1 matches at 11 bases. The end of the DNA is better explained by TRBJ2-5, so the J call may be wrong. The germline gives CDR1 DFQATT, CDR2 SNEGSKA (reference sequence). The CDR3 has 13 residues. This chain's CDR3 is CSARAGTGGTQYF. In DNA form, the CDR3 reads TGCAGTGCTAGAGCAGGGACAGGGGGGACCCAGTACTTC.

The rearrangement joins TRBV4-2 to TRBJ2-3; 9 bases are shared with TRBD2. V lost 4 bases and J lost 1; bases outside the gene matches: 9. Germline V lookup: CDR1 LGHNA, CDR2 YNFKEQ. The CDR3 is made up of 17 amino acids. The CDR3 region has the DNA TGTGCCAGCAGCCCGGTCGGGAGCGGGGGGCGCACAGATACGCAGTATTTT. It specifies CASSPVGSGGRTDTQYF.

This clonotype appeared a few times. The chain is built from TRBV5-1 and TRBJ1-2; 9 bases agree with TRBD1. CDR1 SGHRS and CDR2 YFSETQ come from the germline V gene. The CDR3 is 17 residues long. Trimming took 4 bases from V and 2 from J; bases not matched to a gene: 12. The CDR3 sequence is CASSGRTGDLTNYGYTF. The CDR3 DNA reads TGCGCCAGCAGCGGCAGGACAGGGGACTTGACGAACTATGGCTACACCTTC.

In this sample, this clonotype turned up a few times. This chain connects TRBV4-3 to TRBJ1-4, with 8 nucleotides matching TRBD1. V was pared by 0 bases and J by 2 bases, with 8 bases of the junction left unmatched. The CDR3 extends over 18 amino acids. CDR1 and CDR2 (germline): LGHNA, YSLEER. DNA for the CDR3: TGCGCCAGCAGCCAAGATCCCTACCGACAGGGGACTAATGAAAAACTGTTTTTT. Its protein is CASSQDPYRQGTNEKLFF.

This clonotype was recorded only once. The chain is built from TRBV5-1 and TRBJ2-5; TRBD1 is a possible D gene (6 bases). The last part of the DNA fits TRBJ2-7 better; the J call may be wrong. This CDR3 region has 13 residues. Germline values: CDR1 SGHRS, CDR2 YFSETQ. DNA of the CDR3: TGCGCCAGCAGCTACGGACAGTTCTACGAGCAGTACTTC. This encodes CASSYGQFYEQYF.

The chain carries TRBV3-1 and TRBJ2-1; D is possibly TRBD2 (5 bases). The CDR3 has 16 amino acids. Germline V gives CDR1 LGHDT, CDR2 YNNKEL (reference sequence). Trimming removed 2 bases at V and 7 bases at J, with 18 bases between. The CDR3 nucleotides are TGTGCCAGCAGCCAAAGTTCTGTACCACGGGGAAATGAGCAGTTCTTC. Translated: CASSQSSVPRGNEQFF.

The count of this clonotype is one. This chain connects TRBV29-1 to TRBJ2-1; maybe TRBD2 (5 bases). Germline CDR1 is SQVTM and CDR2 is ANQGSEA. There are 11 residues in the CDR3. Trimming pared 6 bases from V and 8 bases from J, leaving 11 bases between. CDR3 coding DNA: TGCAGCGTGGATGAGGGATATGAGCAGTTCTTC. Translation: CSVDEGYEQFF.

This clonotype was seen once. V gene TRBV9 combines with J gene TRBJ1-2; D is perhaps TRBD1 (5 bases). The CDR3 is 15 residues long. V was pared by 0 bases and J by 6 bases, with 15 bases between. Germline loops: CDR1 SGDLS, CDR2 YYNGEE. The DNA for the CDR3 is TGTGCCAGCAGCGTAGGACCGGGACTGATAGATGGCTACACCTTC. Amino acid sequence: CASSVGPGLIDGYTF.

This clonotype was seen a handful of times. V gene TRBV10-1 combines with J gene TRBJ2-5; 10 bases agree with TRBD1. Per the germline V gene, CDR1 is WNHNN and CDR2 is SYGVQD (reference sequence). With V trimmed by 4 bases and J by 4 bases, 6 bases remained unmatched. The CDR3 contains 15 residues. CDR3 DNA: TGCGCCAGCAGTGGACAGGGGGCCAGCGGAGAGACCCAGTACTTC. Its protein is CASSGQGASGETQYF.

On this clonotype itself: This may arise from a read error, as a much more abundant clone is one base away. The V call is TRBV3-1, the J call TRBJ2-1; 8 positions match TRBD1. Germline CDR1 and CDR2: LGHDT and YNNKEL (reference sequence). This CDR3 is 15 amino acids long. The DNA of the CDR3 is TGTGCCAGCAGCCGACAGGGGAGCTCCTACAATGGGCAGTTCTTC. It translates to CASSRQGSSYNGQFF.

The chain combines TRBV29-1 with TRBJ2-1; D call uncertain. CDR3 length: 13 amino acids. V was cut by 7 bases and J by 0 bases, with 10 bases left in between. The germline gives CDR1 SQVTM, CDR2 ANQGSEA. The CDR3 spells CSGDKSSYNEQFF. The CDR3 region has the DNA TGCAGCGGGGATAAAAGCTCCTACAATGAGCAGTTCTTC.